The sequence of this TCR beta chain was determined in a study of shared clonotypes between healthy human individuals. Original methodology: ImmunoSEQ only sent back junction sequences with no quality scores, so filtering was done differently. TCRdb's copy holds only in-frame clones and misses some; the assay was immunoSEQ multiplex PCR. From that table come the V and J calls and clone size; the DNA was used to work out D and trimming. The sample has some 500,000 clones; roughly three quarters are singletons. Among the donors, all were Caucasian adults who lived in Nashville, Tennessee. The CDR3 extends over 13 amino acids. V gave up 1 base and J gave up 10 bases; unmatched junction bases: 3. Germline V gene sequence: CDR1 SEHNR, CDR2 FQNEAQ (reference sequence).

The clonotype comes from a middle-aged woman in good health. Some clones in this sample may be carry-over from other donors' samples. The sequenced material came from PBMCs. The chain links TRBV7-9 to TRBJ1-1; the match to TRBD1 covers 10 bases. The CDR3 here is CASSLGQGAVAFF. The CDR3 bases are TGTGCCAGCAGCTTAGGACAGGGGGCAGTAGCTTTCTTT.